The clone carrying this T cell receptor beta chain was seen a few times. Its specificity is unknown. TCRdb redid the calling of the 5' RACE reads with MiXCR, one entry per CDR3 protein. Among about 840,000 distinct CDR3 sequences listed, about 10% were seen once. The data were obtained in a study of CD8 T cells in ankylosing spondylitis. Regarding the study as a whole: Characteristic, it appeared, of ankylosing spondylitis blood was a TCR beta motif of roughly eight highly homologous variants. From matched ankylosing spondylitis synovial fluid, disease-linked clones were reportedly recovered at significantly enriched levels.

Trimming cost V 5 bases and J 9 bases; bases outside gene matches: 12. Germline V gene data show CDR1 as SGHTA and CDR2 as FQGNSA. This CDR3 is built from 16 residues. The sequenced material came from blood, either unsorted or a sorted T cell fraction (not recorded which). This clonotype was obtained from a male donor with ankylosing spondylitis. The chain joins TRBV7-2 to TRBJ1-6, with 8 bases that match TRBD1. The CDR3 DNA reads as TGTGCCAGCAGCCTCGCCGGGACAGGCTTTGTTTCACCCCTCCACTTT. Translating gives CASSLAGTGFVSPLHF.